This T cell receptor (beta chain) was sequenced in a study of blood T cell repertoires in COVID-19. About this clone: Other DNA sequences from this sample encode an identical CDR3 as well.

The CDR3 loop spans 14 amino acids. V shed 6 bases and J shed 0 bases, with 9 bases lying between them. Germline V gene sequence: CDR1 MNHEY, CDR2 SMNVEV (reference sequence). The repertoire was sequenced with immunoSEQ multiplex PCR; TCRdb's copy has only in-frame clones and lacks some. The table lists just under 90,000 clones, more than 70% of them singletons. This chain links TRBV27 with TRBJ1-5; D unclear. The specimen was peripheral blood. The receptor comes from a man aged 55 to 70 with acute or convalescent COVID-19. The CDR3 loop is CASSHRDSNQPQHF. The CDR3 region has the DNA TGTGCCAGCAGCCACAGAGATAGCAATCAGCCCCAGCATTTT.